This TCR beta chain was observed in a study of control samples from healthy donors and cancer patients. Germline CDR1 and CDR2: LGHNA and YSLEER. The length of the CDR3 is 14 residues. After removal of 0 bases from V and 5 bases from J, the junction contained 4 bases not matched to a gene. The assay was immunoSEQ multiplex PCR, and TCRdb's table has in-frame clones only and misses some. The data show some 100,000 clones, over 90% seen once. Material for sequencing was blood. The chain uses TRBV4-3 and TRBJ2-7, with 7 bases that match TRBD1. This receptor was taken from a man aged 18-30 years in good health. DNA for the CDR3: TGCGCCAGCAGCCAAGATATTCAGGGGGACGAGCAGTACTTC. It is translated as CASSQDIQGDEQYF.